A single sample gave rise to the 10 T cell receptor beta chains below, sequenced in a study of blood T cell repertoires in COVID-19. Sequenced by immunoSEQ multiplex PCR; TCRdb stores in-frame clones only, minus some. In the table there are tens of thousands of clones, less than 90% of which are singletons. The specimen sequenced was peripheral blood. The receptor set was obtained from a human donor in a cohort sampled during active COVID-19.

This clone appeared once. The rearrangement uses TRBV27 and TRBJ1-6, with 11 bases identical to TRBD1. Germline V gene sequence: CDR1 MNHEY, CDR2 SMNVEV (reference sequence). V lost 6 bases and J lost 10; bases outside the gene matches: 5. The length of the CDR3 is 14 residues. In nucleotides, the CDR3 is TGTGCCAGCAGCCCGGGACAGGGGGTATCACCCCTCCACTTT. Protein product: CASSPGQGVSPLHF.

This clone turned up a few times. The chain combines TRBV19 with TRBJ1-5, with D maybe TRBD1 (5 bases). The CDR3 consists of 13 residues. The V and J ends lost 2 bases and 6 bases respectively, with 8 bases between them. CDR1 is LNHDA and CDR2 is SQIVND in the germline V gene (reference sequence). The CDR3 DNA reads as TGTGCCAGTAGTATAAGACAGCTTCAGCCCCAGCATTTT. It translates to CASSIRQLQPQHF. Filled out from reference TRBV19 and TRBJ1-5, the complete variable domain reads DGGITQSPKYLFRKEGQNVTLSCEQNLNHDAMYWYRQDPGQGLRLIYYSQIVNDFQKGDIAEGYSVSREKKESFPLTVTSAQKNPTAFYLCASSIRQLQPQHFGDGTRLSIL.

The genes are TRBV9 and TRBJ2-5; possibly TRBD2 for D (5 bases). Germline V gene lookup returns CDR1 SGDLS and CDR2 YYNGEE. The CDR3 runs 13 residues. V was shortened by 4 bases and J by 6 bases, with 13 bases between the two germline ends. As DNA, the CDR3 is TGTGCCAGCAGCCCCGGGATCACTAAGACCCAGTACTTC. This gives the protein CASSPGITKTQYF.

This clone came up once. The chain couples TRBV28 to TRBJ2-7; TRBD2 matches at 7 bases. The V segment lost 3 bases and the J segment 6 bases; nucleotides outside the gene matches: 8. CDR1 is MDHEN and CDR2 is SYDVKM in the germline V gene. This CDR3 comprises 14 residues. The CDR3: CASSFFRTGGEQYF. The DNA for the CDR3 is TGTGCCAGCAGTTTCTTCAGGACGGGGGGCGAGCAGTACTTC. Supplemented by reference TRBV28 and TRBJ2-7, the full variable domain reads DVKVTQSSRYLVKRTGEKVFLECVQDMDHENMFWYRQDPGLGLRLIYFSYDVKMKEKGDIPEGYSVSREKKERFSLILESASTNQTSMYLCASSFFRTGGEQYFGPGTRLTVT.

This clone was seen a single time. The J gene is TRBJ1-2, the V gene TRBV27; the D is unclear. The V end was cut by 5 bases, the J end by 1 base, with 14 bases between. This CDR3 region has 15 residues. The germline gives CDR1 MNHEY, CDR2 SMNVEV (reference sequence). The CDR3 DNA reads TGTGCCAGCAGTCCCCAAGGAGGGTTTAACTATGGCTACACCTTC. This translates into CASSPQGGFNYGYTF.

The rearrangement links TRBV2 to TRBJ1-2, with 7 bases identical to TRBD1. Per germline, CDR1 SNHLY and CDR2 FYNNEI. V lost 4 bases to trimming and J lost 2 bases; unmatched junction nucleotides: 1. This CDR3 contains 13 residues. CDR3 sequence reads: CASSVTGNYGYTF. The CDR3, as DNA: TGTGCCAGCAGTGTGACAGGGAACTATGGCTACACCTTC.

The V gene is TRBV5-1, the J gene TRBJ2-1, with 13 positions matching TRBD2. The V gene end was trimmed by 4 bases and the J gene end by 8 bases; junction bases not matched to a gene: 3. Germline-derived CDR1 and CDR2 are SGHRS and YFSETQ. This CDR3 contains 14 residues. The CDR3 loop reads CASSTSGGVDEQFF. CDR3 sequence (DNA): TGCGCCAGCAGCACTAGCGGGGGGGTGGATGAGCAGTTCTTC.

This clone has a handful of counts. The CDR3 loop is CASSLGGASTDTQYF. DNA for the CDR3: TGTGCCAGCAGCCTCGGGGGGGCGAGCACAGATACGCAGTATTTT. V and J are TRBV3-1 (or the pseudogene TRBV3-2) and TRBJ2-3; 8 bases align to TRBD2. V lost 4 bases, J lost 0 bases, and 3 bases stayed unmatched. This CDR3 contains 15 residues. Germline V gene lookup returns CDR1 LGHDT and CDR2 YNNKEL (reference sequence).

This clone was recorded only once. The chain has TRBV28 and TRBJ1-2; 7 nucleotides match TRBD1. CDR1 and CDR2 (germline): MDHEN, SYDVKM. This CDR3 contains 18 residues. V was pared by 8 bases and J by 0 bases, with 18 bases of the junction left unmatched. CDR3 region: CASRSPGTAIPSNYGYTF. CDR3 DNA sequence: TGTGCCAGCCGCAGCCCCGGGACAGCAATTCCATCTAACTATGGCTACACCTTC.

The genes are TRBV18 and TRBJ1-1, with D maybe TRBD1 (6 bases). CDR1 and CDR2 from the germline V gene are KGHSH and LQKENI. The CDR3 has 15 amino acids. Trimming pared 4 bases from V and 1 base from J, leaving 13 bases between. The CDR3 DNA sequence: TGTGCCAGCTCACGACGGGAACAGGGGAACACTGAAGCTTTCTTT. Amino acid sequence: CASSRREQGNTEAFF.